What follows are 8 T cell receptor beta chains derived from one specimen sequenced in a study of cytomegalovirus exposure and HLA in healthy donors. The PCR contained 60 Vbeta and 13 Jbeta primers. TCRdb's table, derived via immunoSEQ multiplex PCR, lists solely in-frame clones and lacks some. The table lists about 150,000 clones, approximately 61% of them singletons. The sequenced sample consisted of PBMCs. The receptors originated from a woman aged 40 to 50 in good health and CMV-seronegative.

The chain is built from TRBV27 and TRBJ1-2, with 7 positions matching TRBD1. Looked up from germline, CDR1 is MNHEY and CDR2 is SMNVEV (reference sequence). The CDR3 sequence is 15 residues long. V was pared by 3 bases and J by 8 bases, with 12 bases of the junction left unmatched. The DNA for the CDR3 is TGTGCCAGCAGTTTGGGGGGCAGGGGGTCGTTAGGCTACACCTTC. Translation: CASSLGGRGSLGYTF.

The V and J genes are TRBV6-6 and TRBJ1-2; TRBD1 matches 7 bases. The ends lost 7 bases at V and 7 bases at J; junction bases unmatched: 9. Germline values: CDR1 MNHNY, CDR2 SVGAGI (reference sequence). The CDR3 has 13 residues. The CDR3 loop is CASTSGQLIGYTF. CDR3 coding DNA: TGTGCCAGCACGTCGGGACAGCTTATTGGCTACACCTTC.

The V gene is TRBV30, the J gene TRBJ2-7, with 10 bases that match TRBD1. Trimming took 3 bases from V and 0 from J; bases not matched to a gene: 5. CDR1 is GTSNPN, CDR2 SVGIG, per germline (reference sequence). The CDR3 has 15 residues. The CDR3 region is CAWSLDRGLSYEQYF. The CDR3 region has the DNA TGTGCCTGGAGCCTTGACAGGGGGCTCTCCTACGAGCAGTACTTC.

The rearrangement uses TRBV28 and TRBJ2-2, with D perhaps TRBD1 (6 bases). Trimming cost V 2 bases and J 6 bases, with 7 bases left between them. The germline CDR1 and CDR2 sequences are MDHEN and SYDVKM. CDR3 size: 13 residues. The DNA for the CDR3 is TGTGCCAGCAGTTTAAAGGGGGCCGGGGAGCTGTTTTTT. Translation gives CASSLKGAGELFF.

V gene TRBV2 combines with J gene TRBJ2-2, with D possibly matching TRBD1 (5 bases). Per germline, CDR1 SNHLY and CDR2 FYNNEI. This CDR3 is built from 13 residues. V was cut by 2 bases and J by 7 bases, with 8 bases left in between. In DNA form, the CDR3 reads TGTGCCAGCAGTGAAAGGGGCGGCGGGGAGCTGTTTTTT. Its translation is CASSERGGGELFF.

This clone was seen only a few times. The genes are TRBV5-1 and TRBJ2-3, with 8 bases lining up with TRBD1. The germline V gene has CDR1 SGHRS and CDR2 YFSETQ. The CDR3 spans 16 residues. V lost 4 bases and J lost 2; bases outside the gene matches: 9. The CDR3 protein is CASSPSAGQATDTQYF. The CDR3 bases are TGCGCCAGCAGCCCATCCGCGGGACAGGCCACAGATACGCAGTATTTT.

This clone was seen more than once but under ten times. The rearrangement joins TRBV6-4 to TRBJ1-2, with TRBD1 as a possible D gene (5 bases). CDR1 and CDR2 from the germline V gene are MRHNA and SNTAGT. CDR3 length: 13 amino acids. V dropped 2 bases and J dropped 8 bases, with 12 bases sitting between them. CDR3 region: CASSDQGSGGYTF. CDR3 bases: TGTGCCAGCAGTGACCAGGGTTCTGGGGGCTACACCTTC.

CDR3 amino acids: CASSPEEGAGYTF. CDR3 sequence (DNA): TGTGCCAGCTCACCAGAGGAGGGAGCTGGCTACACCTTC. The genes are TRBV18 and TRBJ1-2; D uncertain. Germline CDR1 and CDR2: KGHSH and LQKENI. The CDR3 sequence is 13 residues long. V was clipped by 2 bases and J by 7 bases, with 11 bases between them.